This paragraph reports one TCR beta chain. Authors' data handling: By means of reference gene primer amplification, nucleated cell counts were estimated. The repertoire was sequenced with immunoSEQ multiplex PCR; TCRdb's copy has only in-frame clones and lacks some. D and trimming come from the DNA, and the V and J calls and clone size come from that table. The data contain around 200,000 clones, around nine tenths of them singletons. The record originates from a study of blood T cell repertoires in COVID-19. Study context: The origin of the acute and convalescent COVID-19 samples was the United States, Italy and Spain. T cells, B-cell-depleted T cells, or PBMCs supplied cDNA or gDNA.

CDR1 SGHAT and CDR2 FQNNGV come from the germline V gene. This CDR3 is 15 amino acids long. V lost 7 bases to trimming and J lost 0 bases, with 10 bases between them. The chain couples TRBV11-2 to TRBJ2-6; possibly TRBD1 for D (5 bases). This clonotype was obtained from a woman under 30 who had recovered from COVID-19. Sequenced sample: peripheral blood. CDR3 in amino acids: CASTSQGSGANVLTF. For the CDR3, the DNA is TGTGCCAGCACCTCGCAGGGCTCTGGGGCCAACGTCCTGACTTTC.